The 7 T cell receptor beta chains below come from one sample, sequenced in a study of T cell changes during pregnancy in multiple sclerosis. Using immunoSEQ multiplex PCR, the repertoire was profiled, and TCRdb retains in-frame clones only, with some absent. In the table there are just over 50,000 clones, roughly 94% of which are singletons. The sample here was CD4+ T cells from peripheral blood mononuclear cells, taken in the second trimester of pregnancy. The receptors here all came from a female donor with multiple sclerosis, enrolled in a pregnancy study.

This chain joins TRBV27 and TRBJ2-3; D might be TRBD1 (6 bases). The CDR3 covers 14 residues. The V and J ends lost 5 bases and 4 bases respectively, with 13 bases between them. From germline, CDR1 is MNHEY and CDR2 SMNVEV (reference sequence). This chain's CDR3 is CASSPRRGSDTQYF. The CDR3 DNA reads TGTGCCAGCAGTCCGCGAAGGGGGTCAGATACGCAGTATTTT.

The chain is built from TRBV19 and TRBJ1-6; possibly TRBD1 for D (5 bases). There are 16 residues in the CDR3. Germline CDR1 LNHDA, CDR2 SQIVND (reference sequence). V was clipped by 7 bases and J by 0 bases, with 13 bases between them. CDR3 nucleotide sequence: TGTGCCAGTAAACTCCGGGGGAGCTCCTATAATTCACCCCTCCACTTT. It is translated as CASKLRGSSYNSPLHF.

This chain links TRBV19 with TRBJ1-2, with D hard to call. Germline CDR1 LNHDA, CDR2 SQIVND (reference sequence). The CDR3 spans 14 residues. V lost 3 bases and J 5 bases, leaving 13 bases between the germline ends. The CDR3 protein is CASSIDTRSYGYTF. As DNA, the CDR3 is TGTGCCAGTAGTATTGACACCCGTTCGTATGGCTACACCTTC.

This rearrangement joins TRBV9 to TRBJ1-1, with D perhaps matching TRBD1 (5 bases). Trimming stripped 2 bases from V and 3 bases from J, with 11 bases between. This CDR3 contains 14 residues. Germline lookup yields CDR1 SGDLS and CDR2 YYNGEE. Here the CDR3 DNA reads TGTGCCAGCAGCGTCCGAGGGGAGGACACTGAAGCTTTCTTT. The encoded protein is CASSVRGEDTEAFF.

The J gene is TRBJ2-3, the V gene TRBV18; no reliable D call. The CDR3 is 13 residues long. Germline assignment: CDR1 KGHSH and CDR2 LQKENI. V shed 0 bases and J shed 2 bases, with 3 bases lying between them. DNA of the CDR3: TGTGCCAGCTCACCACCTATCACAGATACGCAGTATTTT. Encoded protein: CASSPPITDTQYF.

The chain employs TRBV5-5 and TRBJ2-3, with D maybe TRBD1 (5 bases). Trimming pared 6 bases from V and 0 bases from J, leaving 11 bases between. CDR3 length: 14 amino acids. Germline CDR1 is SGHKS and CDR2 is YYEKEE (reference sequence). CDR3 region: CASNRQPSTDTQYF. Written as DNA, the CDR3 is TGTGCCAGCAACAGACAGCCTAGCACAGATACGCAGTATTTT.

The chain employs TRBV5-1 and TRBJ2-5; the match to TRBD2 covers 15 bases. Germline loops: CDR1 SGHRS, CDR2 YFSETQ. The CDR3 is made up of 17 amino acids. The junction had 8 bases not matched to a gene; V was cut back by 4 bases and J by 4 bases. The CDR3 coding sequence is TGCGCCAGCAGCCCGGGACTAGCGGGGGGTGTGGGAGAGACCCAGTACTTC. Translation: CASSPGLAGGVGETQYF. Looking up the rest from reference TRBV5-1 and TRBJ2-5 gives the full variable domain: KAGVTQTPRYLIKTRGQQVTLSCSPISGHRSVSWYQQTPGQGLQFLFEYFSETQRNKGNFPGRFSGRQFSNSRSEMNVSTLELGDSALYLCASSPGLAGGVGETQYFGPGTRLLVL.